This T cell receptor beta chain is drawn from a study of OX40 agonist ivuxolimab in advanced cancers. TCRdb keeps only in-frame clones here, not all; method: immunoSEQ multiplex PCR. The sample shows roughly 80,000 clones, 86% of them seen only once. This CDR3 has 13 residues. The V gene's germline CDR1 is GTSNPN and CDR2 SVGIG (reference sequence). Losses at the gene ends were 1 base for V and 7 bases for J; bases not matched to a gene: 1. The rearrangement uses TRBV30 and TRBJ1-5; TRBD1 matches at 10 bases. The specimen comprised CD4+ or CD8+ T cells sorted from blood, sampled in a trial of the OX40 agonist ivuxolimab. The clonotype originates from an adult with an advanced solid tumor such as melanoma, head and neck, liver or kidney cancer. CDR3 nucleotides: TGTGCCTGGAGTGGGACAGGGGGGCAGCCCCAGCATTTT. The encoded protein is CAWSGTGGQPQHF.